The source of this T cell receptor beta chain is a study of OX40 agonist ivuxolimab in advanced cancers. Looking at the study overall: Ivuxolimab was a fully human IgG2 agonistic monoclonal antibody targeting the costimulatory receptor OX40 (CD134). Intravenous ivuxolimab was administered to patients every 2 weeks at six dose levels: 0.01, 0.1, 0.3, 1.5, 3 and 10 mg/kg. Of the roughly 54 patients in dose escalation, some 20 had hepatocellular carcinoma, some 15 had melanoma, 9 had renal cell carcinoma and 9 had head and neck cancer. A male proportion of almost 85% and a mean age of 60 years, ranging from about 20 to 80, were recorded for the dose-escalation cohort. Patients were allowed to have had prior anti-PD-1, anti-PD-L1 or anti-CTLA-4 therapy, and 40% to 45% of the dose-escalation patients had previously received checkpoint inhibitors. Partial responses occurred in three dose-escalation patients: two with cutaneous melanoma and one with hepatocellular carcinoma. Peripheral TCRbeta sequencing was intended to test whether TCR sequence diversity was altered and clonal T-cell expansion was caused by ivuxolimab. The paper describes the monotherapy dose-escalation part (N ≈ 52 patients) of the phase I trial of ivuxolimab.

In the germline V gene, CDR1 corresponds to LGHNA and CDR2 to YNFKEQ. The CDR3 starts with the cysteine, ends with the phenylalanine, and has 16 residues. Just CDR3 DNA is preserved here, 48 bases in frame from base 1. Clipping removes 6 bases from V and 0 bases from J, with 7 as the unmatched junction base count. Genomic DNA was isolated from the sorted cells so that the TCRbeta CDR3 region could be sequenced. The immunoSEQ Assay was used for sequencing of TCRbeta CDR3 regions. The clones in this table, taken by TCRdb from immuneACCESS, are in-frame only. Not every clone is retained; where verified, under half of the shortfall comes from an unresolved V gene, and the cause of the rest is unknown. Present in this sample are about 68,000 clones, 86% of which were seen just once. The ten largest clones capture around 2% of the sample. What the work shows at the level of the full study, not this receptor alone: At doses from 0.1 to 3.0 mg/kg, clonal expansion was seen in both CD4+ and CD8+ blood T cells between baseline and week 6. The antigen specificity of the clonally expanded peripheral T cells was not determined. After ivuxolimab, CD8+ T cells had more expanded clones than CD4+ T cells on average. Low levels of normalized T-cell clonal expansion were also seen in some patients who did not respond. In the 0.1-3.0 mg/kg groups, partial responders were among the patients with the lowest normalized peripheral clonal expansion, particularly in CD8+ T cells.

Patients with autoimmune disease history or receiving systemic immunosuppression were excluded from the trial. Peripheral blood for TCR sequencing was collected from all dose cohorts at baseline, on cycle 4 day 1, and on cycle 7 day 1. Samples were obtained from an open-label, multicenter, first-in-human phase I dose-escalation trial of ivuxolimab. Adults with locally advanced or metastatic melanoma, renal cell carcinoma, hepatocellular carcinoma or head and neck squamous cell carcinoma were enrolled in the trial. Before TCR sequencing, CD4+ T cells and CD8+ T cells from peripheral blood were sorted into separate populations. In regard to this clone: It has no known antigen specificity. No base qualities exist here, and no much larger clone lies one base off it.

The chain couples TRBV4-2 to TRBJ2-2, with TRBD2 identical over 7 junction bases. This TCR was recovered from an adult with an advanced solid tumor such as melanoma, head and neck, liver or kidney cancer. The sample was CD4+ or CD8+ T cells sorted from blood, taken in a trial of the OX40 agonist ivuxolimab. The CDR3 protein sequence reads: CASSPQRGTNTGELFF. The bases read TGTGCCAGCAGTCCCCAGCGGGGTACGAACACCGGGGAGCTGTTTTTT.